The source of this T cell receptor (beta chain) is a study of blood T cells in healthy people across ages. General observations from the study: Diversity figures based on one million T cells were deemed too low.

The use of a sample-barcoded 5' primer and a J-beta primer mix characterized a second PCR of roughly 7 to 11 cycles. Researchers report that each sample yielded at least 2.5 million CDR3-containing paired-end reads. TCRdb independently ran MiXCR on the 5' RACE reads; one entry per CDR3 protein. Among 580,000 or so distinct CDR3 sequences listed, under 55% were seen once. This clonotype is a singleton in its sample. Its antigen is as yet unknown. Sequencing was carried out using blood. The sequence derives from a man older than 75 in good health.

CDR3 protein: CASSLWQINYGYTF. The CDR3 DNA is TGTGCCAGCAGCTTGTGGCAGATTAACTATGGCTACACCTTC. The V gene is TRBV7-2, the J gene TRBJ1-2; D uncertain. Trimming left V 3 bases short and J 1 base short, with 9 bases between. CDR1 SGHTA and CDR2 FQGNSA come from the germline V gene. This CDR3 contains 14 residues.